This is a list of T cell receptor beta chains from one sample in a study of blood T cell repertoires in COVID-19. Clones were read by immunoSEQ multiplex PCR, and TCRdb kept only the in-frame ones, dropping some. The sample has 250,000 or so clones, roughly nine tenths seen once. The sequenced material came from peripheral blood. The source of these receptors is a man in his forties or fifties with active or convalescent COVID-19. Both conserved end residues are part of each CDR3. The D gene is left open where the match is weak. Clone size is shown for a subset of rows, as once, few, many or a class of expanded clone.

TGTGCCAGCAGCCCGATCCCGACTAGCGGGAGTGACGAGCAGTTCTTC	CASSPIPTSGSDEQFF	TRBV7-9	TRBD2	TRBJ2-1	few
TGTGCCAGCAGCTTGGGACAGTACTCTGGAAACACCATATATTTT	CASSLGQYSGNTIYF	TRBV5-5	NA	TRBJ1-3	NA
TGTGCCAGTAGTCCCGGGGGGAACACTGAAGCTTTCTTT	CASSPGGNTEAFF	TRBV19	NA	TRBJ1-1	NA
TGTGCCAGCAGCTTAGTCCGAGGATCTGGAAACACCATATATTTT	CASSLVRGSGNTIYF	TRBV7-3	NA	TRBJ1-3	few
TGTGCCAGCAGCCTAATGCGGCGGGGGAGCTCCTACAATGAGCAGTTCTTC	CASSLMRRGSSYNEQFF	TRBV11-3	TRBD2	TRBJ2-1	NA
TGTGCCAGCTCACCACGTCCGGGCTCTGGGGCCAACGTCCTGACTTTC	CASSPRPGSGANVLTF	TRBV18	NA	TRBJ2-6	few
TGTGCCAGCAGCTTAGTAGGGAGGAAAGTTGAAAAACTGTTTTTT	CASSLVGRKVEKLFF	TRBV7-9	NA	TRBJ1-4	NA
TGTGCCAGCAGCTTAAAGTTATTCCCGCTAGCGGGGGGGCAAGAGACCCAGTACTTC	CASSLKLFPLAGGQETQYF	TRBV7-8	TRBD2	TRBJ2-5	once
TGTGCCTGGAGTCCTGACAGGCTCCGGGAGCCCCAGCATTTT	CAWSPDRLREPQHF	TRBV30	NA	TRBJ1-5	NA
TGTGCCAGCAGCGGGACAGTTAGGGCAGAGACCCAGTACTTC	CASSGTVRAETQYF	TRBV3-1/TRBV3-2	TRBD1	TRBJ2-5	NA
TGTGCCAGCAGTGAACTAAACAATCAGCCCCAGCATTTT	CASSELNNQPQHF	TRBV6-1	NA	TRBJ1-5	once
TGTGCCAGCAGCGAAAGCGGGGGGGGCAATGAGCAGTTCTTC	CASSESGGGNEQFF	TRBV7-8	TRBD2	TRBJ2-1	NA
TGTGCCACCAGTGACCCAGGGGGCAAGGCTGGGGCCAACGTCCTGACTTTC	CATSDPGGKAGANVLTF	TRBV24-1	TRBD1	TRBJ2-6	NA
TGTGCCAGCAGTTTAGCGGGAGGCCCTAGTTCCGGGGAGCTGTTTTTT	CASSLAGGPSSGELFF	TRBV27	TRBD2	TRBJ2-2	NA
TGTGCCAGCAGCTTCGCAGGAACTGGCTACACCTTC	CASSFAGTGYTF	TRBV5-4	NA	TRBJ1-2	NA
TGTGCCAGCAGCTTAGAAGACATCTCAAACTCTGGAAACACCATATATTTT	CASSLEDISNSGNTIYF	TRBV7-9	NA	TRBJ1-3	NA
TGTGCCACCAGTTATAGCAGGAGGGGCGGAGAAGGCTACACCTTC	CATSYSRRGGEGYTF	TRBV28	NA	TRBJ1-2	NA
TGTGCCAGCAGCTGGGGGACAGGCGGGACTGAAGCTTTCTTT	CASSWGTGGTEAFF	TRBV7-9	TRBD1	TRBJ1-1	NA
TGTGCCACCACGGCTAGCGGGTACAATGAGCAGTTCTTC	CATTASGYNEQFF	TRBV24-1	TRBD2	TRBJ2-1	NA
TGTGCCAGCAGTGATGGAGGGAGCAACGAGCAGTACTTC	CASSDGGSNEQYF	TRBV6-1	NA	TRBJ2-7	few
TGCGCCAGCAGCTGGGGGGACAGGGGGTCCTACGAGCAGTACTTC	CASSWGDRGSYEQYF	TRBV5-1	TRBD1	TRBJ2-7	NA
TGTGCCAGCAGCCTCCTATCGGACATTTATCAGCCCCAGCATTTT	CASSLLSDIYQPQHF	TRBV5-5	NA	TRBJ1-5	NA
TGTGCCACCAGTGATCGGAGGGGAACGGGTGAGACCCAGTACTTC	CATSDRRGTGETQYF	TRBV24-1	NA	TRBJ2-5	once
TGTGCCAGTAGTCCCAATGCGGGAGCCGGCGGGGAGCTGTTTTTT	CASSPNAGAGGELFF	TRBV19	TRBD2	TRBJ2-2	once
TGTGCCAGCAGCCGGTACAGGGTTGCGTTCTTC	CASSRYRVAFF	TRBV7-2	NA	TRBJ2-1	NA
TGTGCCAGCAGCTACGGACAGGGTTGGTATGGCTACACCTTC	CASSYGQGWYGYTF	TRBV28	TRBD1	TRBJ1-2	NA
TGTGCTAGTGGGCAGCTAATGACAGGAATGGCCTATAATTCACCCCTCCACTTT	CASGQLMTGMAYNSPLHF	TRBV12-5	NA	TRBJ1-6	NA
TGTGCCAGCAGCAAAGAGACAGGGTACGGCACTGAAGCTTTCTTT	CASSKETGYGTEAFF	TRBV21-1	NA	TRBJ1-1	NA
TGTGCTAGTGGTTTGACAGCAAACACTGAAGCTTTCTTT	CASGLTANTEAFF	TRBV12-5	NA	TRBJ1-1	NA
TGTGCCAGCAGCGGACAGGATTTTGGTTACACCATATATTTT	CASSGQDFGYTIYF	TRBV7-9	TRBD1	TRBJ1-3	NA
TGTGCCAGCAAAGAGGGTACACCCTATAGCAATCAGCCCCAGCATTTT	CASKEGTPYSNQPQHF	TRBV2	NA	TRBJ1-5	NA
TGTGCCAGCGAAGGACTATCCTACGAGCAGTACTTC	CASEGLSYEQYF	TRBV2	NA	TRBJ2-7	NA
TGTGCCTGGAGTAAGGACAGGGGAAGGGAAAAACTGTTTTTT	CAWSKDRGREKLFF	TRBV30	TRBD1	TRBJ1-4	NA
TGTGCCAGCAGCTTTCCAGGGTTAAGTGAAAAACTGTTTTTT	CASSFPGLSEKLFF	TRBV7-9	NA	TRBJ1-4	NA
TGTGCCAGCAGCTTACCGGACAAGGGACTCTACGAGCAGTACTTC	CASSLPDKGLYEQYF	TRBV5-4	NA	TRBJ2-7	NA
TGCGCCAGCAGTGGGACAGGGGGCGAGCAGTACTTC	CASSGTGGEQYF	TRBV10-1	TRBD1	TRBJ2-7	NA
TGCGCCAGCAGCCAGACAAATGCTCAACTAGCGGGCCCCAGGGGGGAGCTGTTTTTT	CASSQTNAQLAGPRGELFF	TRBV4-1	TRBD2	TRBJ2-2	NA
TGTGCCAGCAAGACACAGGGGCGCGCCGGGGAGCTGTTTTTT	CASKTQGRAGELFF	TRBV6-5	TRBD1	TRBJ2-2	few
TGTGCCAGCAGCAATAGCGGGAGATCGGACGGGGAGCTGTTTTTT	CASSNSGRSDGELFF	TRBV4-2	TRBD2	TRBJ2-2	once
TGCGCCAGCAGCTTGGCCGGGCAGGGGGCTTCACCCCTCCACTTT	CASSLAGQGASPLHF	TRBV5-1	TRBD1	TRBJ1-6	NA
TGCGCCAGCAGCTTGGCCTGGGTCTCAGGGCTGAACACTGAAGCTTTCTTT	CASSLAWVSGLNTEAFF	TRBV5-1	NA	TRBJ1-1	NA
TGTGCCAGTAGTGGGACAGGGATATCGAACTATGGCTACACCTTC	CASSGTGISNYGYTF	TRBV19	TRBD1	TRBJ1-2	few
TGTGCCAGCAGCTTAGGTGGTGGGGCACTAACTCCGAACACTGAAGCTTTCTTT	CASSLGGGALTPNTEAFF	TRBV7-2	NA	TRBJ1-1	few
TGTGCCAGCAGCCCCCTCCTAGCGGGAACCTACAATGAGCAGTTCTTC	CASSPLLAGTYNEQFF	TRBV11-2	TRBD2	TRBJ2-1	NA
TGTGCCAGCTCACCTTCCGACAGAAGCAATCAGCCCCAGCATTTT	CASSPSDRSNQPQHF	TRBV18	NA	TRBJ1-5	NA
TGCGCCAGCAGTAACGACTATTCGAACACCGGGGAGCTGTTTTTT	CASSNDYSNTGELFF	TRBV10-1	NA	TRBJ2-2	NA
TGTGCCAGCAGCCCGTCTCTAGCGGGGGGCAAGAATGAGCAGTTCTTC	CASSPSLAGGKNEQFF	TRBV7-6	TRBD2	TRBJ2-1	few
TGTGCCAGCAGCTCAACGTCGGTTAGCACAGATACGCAGTATTTT	CASSSTSVSTDTQYF	TRBV5-4	NA	TRBJ2-3	once
TGTGCCAGTAGTAGAGGAGGGAACACTGAAGCTTTCTTT	CASSRGGNTEAFF	TRBV19	NA	TRBJ1-1	once
TGTGCCACCAGCGGGACAGGGGGCGATCAGCCCCAGCATTTT	CATSGTGGDQPQHF	TRBV15	TRBD1	TRBJ1-5	NA
TGTGCCAGCAGTCTAACAGATACGCAGTATTTT	CASSLTDTQYF	TRBV2	NA	TRBJ2-3	NA
TGTGCCAGCAGCCCCCCGGGCGGGGCACCCCTCCACTTT	CASSPPGGAPLHF	TRBV5-4	NA	TRBJ1-6	few
TGCGCCAGCAGCCAACAGGACTCTAGTGGAAACACCATATATTTT	CASSQQDSSGNTIYF	TRBV4-1	NA	TRBJ1-3	NA
TGTGCCAGCAGCCCCACAGGGGGGACGTACGAGCAGTACTTC	CASSPTGGTYEQYF	TRBV7-9	TRBD1	TRBJ2-7	few
TGTGCCAGCAGTCGGACAGGGGACGGAAACACCATATATTTT	CASSRTGDGNTIYF	TRBV6-5	TRBD1	TRBJ1-3	NA
TGTGCCAGCAGTTCCTCCAGGGGTCATGAGCAGTTCTTC	CASSSSRGHEQFF	TRBV28	NA	TRBJ2-1	NA
TGTGCCAGTAGTATCTCGGGGAATAATTCACCCCTCCACTTT	CASSISGNNSPLHF	TRBV19	NA	TRBJ1-6	few